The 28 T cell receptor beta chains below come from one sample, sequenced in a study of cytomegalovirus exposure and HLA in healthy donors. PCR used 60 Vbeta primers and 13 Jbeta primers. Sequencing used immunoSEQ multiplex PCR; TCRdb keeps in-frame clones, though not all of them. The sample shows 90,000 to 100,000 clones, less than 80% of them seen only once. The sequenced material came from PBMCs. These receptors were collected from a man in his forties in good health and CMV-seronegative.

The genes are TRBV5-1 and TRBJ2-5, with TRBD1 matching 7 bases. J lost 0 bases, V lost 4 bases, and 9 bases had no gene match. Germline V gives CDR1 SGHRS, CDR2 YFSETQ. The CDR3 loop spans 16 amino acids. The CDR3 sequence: CASSVEGQEYQETQYF. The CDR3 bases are TGCGCCAGCAGCGTCGAAGGACAGGAGTACCAAGAGACCCAGTACTTC.

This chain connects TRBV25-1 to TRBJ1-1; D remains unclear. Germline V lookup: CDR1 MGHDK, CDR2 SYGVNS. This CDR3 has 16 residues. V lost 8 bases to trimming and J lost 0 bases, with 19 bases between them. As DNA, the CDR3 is TGTGCCAGCTCCCCCTGGGCCGGCGTGTTGAACACTGAAGCTTTCTTT. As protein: CASSPWAGVLNTEAFF.

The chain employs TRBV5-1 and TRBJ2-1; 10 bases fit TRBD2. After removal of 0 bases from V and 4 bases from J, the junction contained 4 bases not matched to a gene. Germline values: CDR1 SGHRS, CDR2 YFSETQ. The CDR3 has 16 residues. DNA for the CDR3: TGCGCCAGCAGCTTGGCGGCTAGCGGGGGATACAATGAGCAGTTCTTC. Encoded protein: CASSLAASGGYNEQFF.

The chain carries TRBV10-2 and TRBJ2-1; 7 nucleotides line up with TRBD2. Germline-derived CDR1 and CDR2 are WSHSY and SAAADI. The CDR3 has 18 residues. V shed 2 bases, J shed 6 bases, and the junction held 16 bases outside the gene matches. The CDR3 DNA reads TGCGCCAGCAGTGAGGGGGCTTATTGGGAGGGCTCAGGCAATGAGCAGTTCTTC. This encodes CASSEGAYWEGSGNEQFF.

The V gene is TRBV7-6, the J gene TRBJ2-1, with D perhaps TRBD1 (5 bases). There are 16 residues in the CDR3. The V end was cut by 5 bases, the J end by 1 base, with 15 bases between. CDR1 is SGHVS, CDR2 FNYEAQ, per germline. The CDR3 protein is CASSPRAGQSYNEQFF. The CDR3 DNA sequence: TGTGCCAGCAGCCCTCGTGCAGGGCAATCCTACAATGAGCAGTTCTTC. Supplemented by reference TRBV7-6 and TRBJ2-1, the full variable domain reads GAGVSQSPRYKVTKRGQDVALRCDPISGHVSLYWYRQALGQGPEFLTYFNYEAQQDKSGLPNDRFSAERPEGSISTLTIQRTEQRDSAMYRCASSPRAGQSYNEQFFGPGTRLTVL.

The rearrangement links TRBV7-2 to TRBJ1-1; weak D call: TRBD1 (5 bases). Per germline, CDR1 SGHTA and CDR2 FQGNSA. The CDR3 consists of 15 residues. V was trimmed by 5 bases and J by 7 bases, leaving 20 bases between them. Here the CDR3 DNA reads TGTGCCAGCAGCACCGGGACTCCTAGACGGGGTGAAGCTTTCTTT. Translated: CASSTGTPRRGEAFF.

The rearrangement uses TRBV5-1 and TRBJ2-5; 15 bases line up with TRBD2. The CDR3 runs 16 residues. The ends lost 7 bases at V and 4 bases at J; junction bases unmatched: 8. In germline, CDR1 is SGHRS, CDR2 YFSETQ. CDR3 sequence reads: CASDLGLAGGGETQYF. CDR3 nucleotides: TGCGCCAGCGATCTGGGACTAGCGGGGGGAGGAGAGACCCAGTACTTC.

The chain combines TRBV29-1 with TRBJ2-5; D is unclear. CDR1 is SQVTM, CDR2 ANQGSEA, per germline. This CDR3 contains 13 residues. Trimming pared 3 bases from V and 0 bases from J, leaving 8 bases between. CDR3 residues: CSVDYGYQETQYF. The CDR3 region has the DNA TGCAGCGTTGATTACGGGTACCAAGAGACCCAGTACTTC.

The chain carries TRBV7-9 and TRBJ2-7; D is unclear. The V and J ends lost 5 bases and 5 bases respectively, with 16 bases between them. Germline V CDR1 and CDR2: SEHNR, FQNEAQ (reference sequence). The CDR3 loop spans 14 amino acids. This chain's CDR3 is CASSPLGAPHEQYF. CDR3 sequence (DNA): TGTGCCAGCAGCCCCCTAGGTGCTCCCCACGAGCAGTACTTC.

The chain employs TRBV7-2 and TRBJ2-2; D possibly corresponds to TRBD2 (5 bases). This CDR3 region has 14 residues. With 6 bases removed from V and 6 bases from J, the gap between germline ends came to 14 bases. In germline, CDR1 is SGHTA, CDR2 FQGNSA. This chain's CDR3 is CASSPRRPPGELFF. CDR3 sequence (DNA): TGTGCCAGCAGTCCACGGAGGCCCCCCGGGGAGCTGTTTTTT. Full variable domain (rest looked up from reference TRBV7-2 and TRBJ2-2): GAGVSQSPSNKVTEKGKDVELRCDPISGHTALYWYRQSLGQGLEFLIYFQGNSAPDKSGLPSDRFSAERTGGSVSTLTIQRTQQEDSAVYLCASSPRRPPGELFFGEGSRLTVL.

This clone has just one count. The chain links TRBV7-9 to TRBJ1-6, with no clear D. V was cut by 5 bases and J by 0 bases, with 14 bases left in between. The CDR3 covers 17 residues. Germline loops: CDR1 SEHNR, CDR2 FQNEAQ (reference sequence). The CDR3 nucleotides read TGTGCCAGCAGCCCCCCCGGGTCGAGCTCCTATAATTCACCCCTCCACTTT. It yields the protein CASSPPGSSSYNSPLHF.

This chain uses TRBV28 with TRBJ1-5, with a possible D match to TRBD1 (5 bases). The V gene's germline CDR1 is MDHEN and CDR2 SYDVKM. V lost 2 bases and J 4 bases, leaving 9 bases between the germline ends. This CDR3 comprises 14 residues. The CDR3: CASSLRRDNQPQHF. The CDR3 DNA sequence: TGTGCCAGCAGTTTACGCAGGGATAATCAGCCCCAGCATTTT. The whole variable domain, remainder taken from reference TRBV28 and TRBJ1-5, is DVKVTQSSRYLVKRTGEKVFLECVQDMDHENMFWYRQDPGLGLRLIYFSYDVKMKEKGDIPEGYSVSREKKERFSLILESASTNQTSMYLCASSLRRDNQPQHFGDGTRLSIL.

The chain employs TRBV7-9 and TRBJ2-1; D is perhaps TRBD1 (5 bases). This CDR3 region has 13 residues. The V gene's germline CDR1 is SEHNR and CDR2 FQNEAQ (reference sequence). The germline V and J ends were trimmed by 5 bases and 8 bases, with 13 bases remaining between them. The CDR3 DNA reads TGTGCCAGCAGCCGCTCAGGGTTCTATGAGCAGTTCTTC. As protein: CASSRSGFYEQFF.

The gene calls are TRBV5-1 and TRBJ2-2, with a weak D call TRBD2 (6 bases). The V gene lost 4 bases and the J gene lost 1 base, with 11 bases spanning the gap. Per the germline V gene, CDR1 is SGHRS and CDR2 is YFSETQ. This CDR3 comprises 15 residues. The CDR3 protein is CASSGGAVNTGELFF. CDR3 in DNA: TGCGCCAGCAGCGGAGGGGCAGTGAACACCGGGGAGCTGTTTTTT.

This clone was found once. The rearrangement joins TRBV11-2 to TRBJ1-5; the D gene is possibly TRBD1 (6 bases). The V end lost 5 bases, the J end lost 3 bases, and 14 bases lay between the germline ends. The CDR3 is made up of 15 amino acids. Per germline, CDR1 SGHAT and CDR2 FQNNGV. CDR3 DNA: TGTGCCAGCAGCCAGGGGAGCAGGATCAATCAGCCCCAGCATTTT. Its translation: CASSQGSRINQPQHF.

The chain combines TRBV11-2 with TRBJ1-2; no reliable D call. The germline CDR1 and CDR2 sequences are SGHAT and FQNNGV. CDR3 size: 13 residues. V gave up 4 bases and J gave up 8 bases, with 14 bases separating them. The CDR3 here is CASSSTNFGGYTF. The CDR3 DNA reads TGTGCCAGCAGCTCCACCAACTTCGGGGGCTACACCTTC.

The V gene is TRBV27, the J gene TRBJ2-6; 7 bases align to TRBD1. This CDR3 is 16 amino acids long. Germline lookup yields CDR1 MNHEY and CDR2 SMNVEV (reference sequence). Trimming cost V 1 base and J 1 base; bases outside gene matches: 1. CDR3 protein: CASSLFRGSGANVLTF. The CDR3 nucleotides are TGTGCCAGCAGTTTATTCAGGGGGTCTGGGGCCAACGTCCTGACTTTC.

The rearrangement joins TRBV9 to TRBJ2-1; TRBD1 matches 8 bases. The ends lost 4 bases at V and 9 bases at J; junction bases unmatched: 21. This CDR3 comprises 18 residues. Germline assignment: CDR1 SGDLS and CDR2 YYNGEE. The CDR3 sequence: CASSPRGVAGGPEREQFF. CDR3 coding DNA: TGTGCCAGCAGCCCGCGCGGAGTGGCAGGGGGCCCCGAACGTGAGCAGTTCTTC.

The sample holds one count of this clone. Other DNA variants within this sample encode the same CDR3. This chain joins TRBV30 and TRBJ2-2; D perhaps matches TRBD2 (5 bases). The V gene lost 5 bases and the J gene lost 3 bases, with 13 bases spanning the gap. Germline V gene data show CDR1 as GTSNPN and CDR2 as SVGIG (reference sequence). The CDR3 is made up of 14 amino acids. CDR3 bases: TGTGCCTGGGGACTGGCGGGCTACACCGGGGAGCTGTTTTTT. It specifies CAWGLAGYTGELFF.

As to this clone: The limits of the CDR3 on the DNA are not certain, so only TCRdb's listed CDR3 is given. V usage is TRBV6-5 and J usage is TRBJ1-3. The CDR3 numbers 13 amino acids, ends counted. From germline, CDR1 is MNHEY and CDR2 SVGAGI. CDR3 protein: CATAVAGGAAWNF.

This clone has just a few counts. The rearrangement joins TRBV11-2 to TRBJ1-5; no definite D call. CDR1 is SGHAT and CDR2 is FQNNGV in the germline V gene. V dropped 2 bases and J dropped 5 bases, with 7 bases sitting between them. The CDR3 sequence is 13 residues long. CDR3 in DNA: TGTGCCAGCAGCTTAATAGCAGATCAGCCCCAGCATTTT. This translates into CASSLIADQPQHF.

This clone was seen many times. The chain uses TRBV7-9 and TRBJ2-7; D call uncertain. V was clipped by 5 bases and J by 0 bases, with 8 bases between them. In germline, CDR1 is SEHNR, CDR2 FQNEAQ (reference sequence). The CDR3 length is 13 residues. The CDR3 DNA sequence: TGTGCCAGCAGCCAAGAGGACTCCTACGAGCAGTACTTC. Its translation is CASSQEDSYEQYF.

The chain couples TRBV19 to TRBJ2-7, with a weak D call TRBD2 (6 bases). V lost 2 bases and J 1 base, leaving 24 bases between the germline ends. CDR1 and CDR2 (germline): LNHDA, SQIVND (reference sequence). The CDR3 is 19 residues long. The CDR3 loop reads CASSIKSRLGGLGSYEQYF. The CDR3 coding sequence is TGTGCCAGTAGTATAAAGAGCCGGTTGGGAGGCCTGGGTTCCTACGAGCAGTACTTC.

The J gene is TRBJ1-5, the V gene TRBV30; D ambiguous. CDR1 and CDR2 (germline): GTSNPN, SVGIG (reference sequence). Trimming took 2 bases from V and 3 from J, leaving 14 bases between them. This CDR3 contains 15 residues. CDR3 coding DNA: TGTGCCTGGAGTTCGGCGGGCAGTAACAATCAGCCCCAGCATTTT. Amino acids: CAWSSAGSNNQPQHF.

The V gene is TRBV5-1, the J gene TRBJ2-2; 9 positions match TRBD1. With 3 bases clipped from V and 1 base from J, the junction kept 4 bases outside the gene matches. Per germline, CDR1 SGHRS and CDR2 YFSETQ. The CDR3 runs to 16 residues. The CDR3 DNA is TGCGCCAGCAGCTGGACGGGACAGGGGAACACCGGGGAGCTGTTTTTT. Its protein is CASSWTGQGNTGELFF.

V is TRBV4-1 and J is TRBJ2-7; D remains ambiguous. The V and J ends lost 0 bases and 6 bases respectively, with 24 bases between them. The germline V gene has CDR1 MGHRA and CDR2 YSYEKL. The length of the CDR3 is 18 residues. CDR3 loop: CASSQDPISFGRVREQYF. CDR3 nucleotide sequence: TGCGCCAGCAGCCAAGACCCAATTTCTTTCGGTCGGGTTCGCGAGCAGTACTTC.

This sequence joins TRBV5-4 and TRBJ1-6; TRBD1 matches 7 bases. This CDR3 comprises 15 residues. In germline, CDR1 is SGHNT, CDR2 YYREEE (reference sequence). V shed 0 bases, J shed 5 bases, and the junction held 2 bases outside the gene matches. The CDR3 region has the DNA TGTGCCAGCAGCTTGGGTGGACAGGATAATTCACCCCTCCACTTT. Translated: CASSLGGQDNSPLHF. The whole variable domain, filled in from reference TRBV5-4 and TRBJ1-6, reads ETGVTQSPTHLIKTRGQQVTLRCSSQSGHNTVSWYQQALGQGPQFIFQYYREEENGRGNFPPRFSGLQFPNYSSELNVNALELDDSALYLCASSLGGQDNSPLHFGNGTRLTVT.

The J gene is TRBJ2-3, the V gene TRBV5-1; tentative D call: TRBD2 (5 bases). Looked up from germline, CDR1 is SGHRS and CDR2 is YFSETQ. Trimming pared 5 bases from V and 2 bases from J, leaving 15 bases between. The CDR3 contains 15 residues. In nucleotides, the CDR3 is TGCGCCAGCAGACCTGTGAGGGTCGTCACAGATACGCAGTATTTT. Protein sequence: CASRPVRVVTDTQYF.